A single TCR beta chain is shown here with its context. As yet, its antigen is unknown. The record originates from a study of T cell responses to AZD1222 COVID-19 vaccine. Whole-study results and caveats: Just a handful of AZD1222 recipients were seropositive at baseline. Regions left unmutated in variants are reportedly the target of nearly half of spike-specific TCRs. The study found Spike-specific TCR breadth and depth rose after two AZD1222 doses.

Germline V gives CDR1 LNHNV, CDR2 YYDKDF (reference sequence). The CDR3 extends over 14 amino acids. Germline trimming cut 3 bases from V and 15 bases from J; bases unmatched to any gene: 7. The assay was immunoSEQ multiplex PCR, and TCRdb's table has in-frame clones only and misses some. There are approximately 150,000 clones in the sample; roughly nine tenths occur only once, and under 4.5% lies in the top ten. Doses given second, at about 4 or about 12 weeks, were pooled. This TCR derives from an adult who received the AZD1222 COVID-19 vaccine. V is TRBV15 and J is TRBJ2-1; TRBD2 matches at 14 bases. The source was peripheral blood, collected 28 days after the second AZD1222 dose. DNA of the CDR3: TGTGCCACCAGCAGCGGAGGACTAGCGGGGGGTCTGTTCTTC. This encodes CATSSGGLAGGLFF. Full variable domain (remainder filled in from reference TRBV15 and TRBJ2-1): DAMVIQNPRYQVTQFGKPVTLSCSQTLNHNVMYWYQQKSSQAPKLLFHYYDKDFNNEADTPDNFQSRRPNTSFCFLDIRSPGLGDTAMYLCATSSGGLAGGLFFGPGTRLTVL.